Listed below are T cell receptor beta chains from one sample, sequenced in a study of T cell responses to AZD1222 COVID-19 vaccine. Profiling relied on immunoSEQ multiplex PCR, and the TCRdb table lists in-frame clones only, not all of them. This sample carries 100,000 or so clones, about 85% of them seen once, and the ten largest clones take less than 3.5%. The specimen comprised peripheral blood, sampled on day 0 of AZD1222 vaccination. These TCRs come from an adult in good health. The CDR3 runs from the conserved cysteine through the conserved F or W. Fields, in order: D gene, clone size, V gene, J gene, CDR3 protein, CDR3 DNA. D genes are given only for firm matches. For some rows the clone size is stated as once, few or many, or as a class when expanded; others skip it.

NA	NA	TRBV29-1	TRBJ2-7	CSVEFPRSGSYEQYF	TGCAGCGTTGAATTTCCTCGTAGCGGCTCCTACGAGCAGTACTTC
NA	NA	TRBV12-3/TRBV12-4	TRBJ2-1	CASSLQDKQFF	TGTGCCAGCAGTTTACAGGATAAGCAGTTCTTC
TRBD1	NA	TRBV27	TRBJ1-1	CASSLRGATEAFF	TGTGCCAGCAGTCTCAGGGGGGCCACTGAAGCTTTCTTT
NA	NA	TRBV12-3/TRBV12-4	TRBJ1-4	CASSLSGTEKLFF	TGTGCCAGCAGTTTATCCGGAACTGAAAAACTGTTTTTT
TRBD2	NA	TRBV7-3	TRBJ2-3	CASSRMPGLAGGHDTQYF	TGTGCCAGCAGTCGAATGCCAGGACTAGCGGGGGGCCACGATACGCAGTATTTT
NA	NA	TRBV27	TRBJ1-1	CASSLLGKDTEAFF	TGTGCCAGCAGTTTACTGGGTAAGGACACTGAAGCTTTCTTT
TRBD1	once	TRBV18	TRBJ1-1	CASSGSQGNEAFF	TGTGCCAGCTCCGGTTCACAGGGGAATGAAGCTTTCTTT
TRBD1	NA	TRBV7-9	TRBJ2-6	CASSFSTGTSGANVLTF	TGTGCCAGCAGCTTCTCGACAGGGACGTCTGGGGCCAACGTCCTGACTTTC
NA	once	TRBV14	TRBJ1-2	CASSQGDYGYTF	TGTGCCAGCAGCCAAGGTGACTATGGCTACACCTTC
NA	NA	TRBV6-5	TRBJ1-5	CASSSIGARNNQPQHF	TGTGCCAGCAGTTCAATCGGGGCCCGGAACAATCAGCCCCAGCATTTT
NA	NA	TRBV7-8	TRBJ2-1	CAGQGKYGNEQFF	TGTGCCGGGCAGGGAAAATACGGAAATGAGCAGTTCTTC
NA	NA	TRBV7-4	TRBJ2-7	CASSSDRGVPPREQYF	TGTGCCAGCAGCTCCGATAGGGGTGTCCCCCCTCGGGAGCAGTACTTC
TRBD2	NA	TRBV11-2	TRBJ2-5	CASSRLAGRETQYF	TGTGCCAGCAGCCGGCTAGCGGGACGAGAGACCCAGTACTTC
NA	NA	TRBV11-1	TRBJ2-2	CASSFARTGELFF	TGTGCCAGCAGCTTCGCACGGACCGGGGAGCTGTTTTTT
TRBD2	once	TRBV9	TRBJ2-1	CASSVRLAGSDEQFF	TGTGCCAGCAGCGTGCGACTAGCGGGGAGCGATGAGCAGTTCTTC
TRBD1	NA	TRBV3-1/TRBV3-2	TRBJ2-5	CASSRRDRGPQTQYF	TGTGCCAGCAGCCGCAGGGACAGGGGTCCCCAGACCCAGTACTTC
TRBD2	NA	TRBV19	TRBJ2-2	CASSIPSGGHTGELFF	TGTGCCAGTAGTATCCCTAGCGGGGGGCACACCGGGGAGCTGTTTTTT
NA	NA	TRBV27	TRBJ2-2	CASTPGAGTGELFF	TGTGCCAGCACCCCGGGGGCGGGCACCGGGGAGCTGTTTTTT
NA	NA	TRBV5-1	TRBJ1-5	CASSFSGASNQPQHF	TGCGCCAGCAGCTTCTCAGGGGCTAGCAATCAGCCCCAGCATTTT
NA	NA	TRBV28	TRBJ1-2	CASSPLRTDYGYTF	TGTGCCAGCAGTCCATTGAGGACAGATTATGGCTACACCTTC
NA	NA	TRBV29-1	TRBJ1-1	CSVHWLAEAFF	TGCAGCGTCCACTGGCTGGCTGAAGCTTTCTTT
TRBD1	NA	TRBV29-1	TRBJ1-2	CSVTGQGNLDGYTF	TGCAGCGTTACCGGACAGGGGAATTTAGATGGCTACACCTTC
NA	few	TRBV9	TRBJ2-3	CASSVGQSSTDTQYF	TGTGCCAGCAGCGTAGGTCAATCTAGCACAGATACGCAGTATTTT
NA	NA	TRBV7-2	TRBJ2-2	CASTWGVAGELFF	TGTGCCAGCACCTGGGGAGTAGCGGGGGAGCTGTTTTTT
NA	NA	TRBV30	TRBJ1-4	CAWSTVIGEKLFF	TGTGCCTGGAGCACGGTGATAGGTGAAAAACTGTTTTTT
TRBD1	NA	TRBV27	TRBJ1-1	CASSITGVILKAFF	TGTGCCAGCAGTATAACAGGGGTGATTCTGAAAGCTTTCTTT
TRBD1	NA	TRBV19	TRBJ1-2	CASSRGRTGVGGYTF	TGTGCCAGTAGTCGCGGGCGAACAGGGGTGGGAGGCTACACCTTC